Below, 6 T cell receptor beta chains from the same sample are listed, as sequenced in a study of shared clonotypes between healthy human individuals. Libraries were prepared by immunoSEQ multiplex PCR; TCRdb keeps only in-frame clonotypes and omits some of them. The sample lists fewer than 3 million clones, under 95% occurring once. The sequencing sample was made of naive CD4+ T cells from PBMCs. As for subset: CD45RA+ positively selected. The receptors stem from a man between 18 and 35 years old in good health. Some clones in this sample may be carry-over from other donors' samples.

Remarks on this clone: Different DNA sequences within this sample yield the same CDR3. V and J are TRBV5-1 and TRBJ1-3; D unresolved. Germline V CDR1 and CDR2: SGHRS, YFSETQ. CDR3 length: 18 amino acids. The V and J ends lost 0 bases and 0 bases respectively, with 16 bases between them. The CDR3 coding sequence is TGCGCCAGCAGCTTGGGAGCGGGTGCTCCTTTCTCTGGAAACACCATATATTTT. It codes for CASSLGAGAPFSGNTIYF.

CDR3 region: CASLGGSSQPQHF. Here the CDR3 DNA reads TGTGCCAGCCTAGGGGGTTCGAGCCAGCCCCAGCATTTT. The chain has TRBV6-5 and TRBJ1-5; possible D gene TRBD1, 6 bases. In germline, CDR1 is MNHEY, CDR2 SVGAGI. This CDR3 comprises 13 residues. V was shortened by 8 bases and J by 7 bases, with 15 bases between the two germline ends.

The CDR3 region is CASSLPKWVQQLQETQYF. CDR3 sequence (DNA): TGTGCCAGCAGCTTACCCAAGTGGGTACAACAGTTACAAGAGACCCAGTACTTC. The J gene is TRBJ2-5, the V gene TRBV11-2; D uncertain. Germline V lookup: CDR1 SGHAT, CDR2 FQNNGV. The V end was cut by 2 bases, the J end by 2 bases, with 21 bases between. The CDR3 is made up of 18 amino acids. The full variable domain, with the rest looked up from reference TRBV11-2 and TRBJ2-5, is EAGVAQSPRYKIIEKRQSVAFWCNPISGHATLYWYQQILGQGPKLLIQFQNNGVVDDSQLPKDRFSAERLKGVDSTLKIQPAKLEDSAVYLCASSLPKWVQQLQETQYFGPGTRLLVL.

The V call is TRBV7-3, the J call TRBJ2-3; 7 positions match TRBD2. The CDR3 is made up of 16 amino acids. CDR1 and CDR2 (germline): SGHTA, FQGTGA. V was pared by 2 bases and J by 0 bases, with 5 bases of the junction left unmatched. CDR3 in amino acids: CASSLGGDSSTDTQYF. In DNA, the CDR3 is TGTGCCAGCAGCTTAGGGGGGGACTCTAGCACAGATACGCAGTATTTT.

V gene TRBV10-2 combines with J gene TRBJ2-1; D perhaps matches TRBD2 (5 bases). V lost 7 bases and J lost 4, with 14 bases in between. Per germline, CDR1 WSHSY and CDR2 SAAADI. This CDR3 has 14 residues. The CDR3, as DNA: TGCGCCAGCATGGAGGAGCGGATTTACAATGAGCAGTTCTTC. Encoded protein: CASMEERIYNEQFF.

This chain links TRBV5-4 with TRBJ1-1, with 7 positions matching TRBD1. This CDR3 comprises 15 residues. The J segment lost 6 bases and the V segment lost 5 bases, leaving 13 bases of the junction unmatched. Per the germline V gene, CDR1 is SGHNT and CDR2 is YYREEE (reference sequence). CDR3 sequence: CASRPTEGATAEAFF. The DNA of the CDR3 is TGTGCCAGCAGACCTACAGAGGGGGCTACCGCTGAAGCTTTCTTT.